This T cell receptor beta chain emerged from a study of preoperative IRX-2 immunotherapy in early breast cancer. The CDR3 covers 14 residues. V gave up 1 base and J gave up 7 bases, with 11 bases separating them. Germline CDR1 and CDR2: LNHDA and SQIVND (reference sequence). Sequencing was performed with immunoSEQ multiplex PCR; in TCRdb, only in-frame clones are kept and a portion is missing. The data show approximately 98,000 clones, approximately 90% seen once. As for treatment: preoperative locoregional IRX-2 cytokine immunotherapy. Preoperative locoregional IRX-2 cytokine immunotherapy was tested in the phase Ib source study. This clone was recorded a few times.

The TCR was taken from a human donor with breast cancer. Sequencing was performed on tumor tissue, taken after IRX-2 immunotherapy. This sequence joins TRBV19 and TRBJ2-1; no definite D call. CDR3: CASSIGISLNEQFF. CDR3 coding DNA: TGTGCCAGTAGTATAGGTATCAGTCTAAATGAGCAGTTCTTC.